These 6 T cell receptor beta chains were sequenced from one sample in a study of blood T cells in healthy people across ages. Primed by a sample-barcoded 5' primer and a J-beta primer mix, a second PCR proceeded for roughly 6 to 12 cycles. MiXCR, applied by TCRdb to the 5' RACE reads, yields one record per CDR3 protein. The sample contains around 900,000 distinct CDR3 sequences, roughly 51% of which appear only once. The sequenced sample was blood. The receptor set was obtained from a woman aged 55-69 years in good health.

The CDR3 region is CASSWGGGQLAKNIQYF. The CDR3 DNA sequence: TGTGCCAGCAGTTGGGGCGGGGGACAGCTAGCCAAAAACATTCAGTACTTC. V gene TRBV6-6 combines with J gene TRBJ2-4; D tentatively fits TRBD1 or TRBD2 (7 bases each). This CDR3 contains 17 residues. The germline V gene has CDR1 MNHNY and CDR2 SVGAGI (reference sequence). Trimming removed 4 bases from V and 0 bases from J, with 16 bases in between.

The chain joins TRBV4-3 to TRBJ2-1; D not resolved. The CDR3 loop spans 16 amino acids. Deletions cut 0 bases from V and 3 bases from J, with 12 bases between. CDR1 is LGHNA, CDR2 YSLEER, per germline. CDR3 residues: CASSQDLGWDYNEQFF. CDR3 bases: TGCGCCAGCAGCCAAGATCTAGGCTGGGACTACAATGAGCAGTTCTTC.

This clonotype turned up a few times. CDR3 region: CASAPRTSGLWKQYF. DNA for the CDR3: TGCGCCAGCGCTCCCCGGACTAGCGGCCTCTGGAAGCAGTACTTC. The gene calls are TRBV5-1 and TRBJ2-5; 10 bases are a match to TRBD2. There are 15 residues in the CDR3. Trimming removed 7 bases from V and 11 bases from J; junction bases left unmatched: 17. CDR1 SGHRS and CDR2 YFSETQ come from the germline V gene.

This chain links TRBV6-6 with TRBJ2-3; 7 positions match TRBD2. Germline loops: CDR1 MNHNY, CDR2 SVGAGI (reference sequence). This CDR3 has 15 amino acids. V lost 2 bases to trimming and J lost 6 bases; unmatched junction nucleotides: 8. CDR3 region: CASSYRRTGGDTQYF. The CDR3 bases are TGTGCCAGCAGTTACCGGCGGACGGGAGGCGATACGCAGTATTTT.

The chain has TRBV7-2 and TRBJ2-3; D perhaps matches TRBD2 (5 bases). This CDR3 has 15 residues. Trimming took 5 bases from V and 0 from J, leaving 12 bases between them. CDR1 is SGHTA and CDR2 is FQGNSA in the germline V gene. The CDR3 nucleotides read TGTGCCAGCAGCCAATGGACTGCTAGCACAGATACGCAGTATTTT. Residues: CASSQWTASTDTQYF.

There are many counts of this clonotype. Given a much more abundant clone one base away, this may be a read error. The V and J genes are TRBV29-1 and TRBJ2-7; D perhaps matches TRBD2 (5 bases). V shed 7 bases and J shed 6 bases, with 13 bases lying between them. CDR3 length: 11 residues. Germline V gene data show CDR1 as SQVTM and CDR2 as ANQGSEA. The DNA for the CDR3 is TGCAGCGGTGGTGAGGGTGGCGAGCAGTACTTC. Protein product: CSGGEGGEQYF.